The sequence of this TCR beta chain was determined in a study of cytomegalovirus exposure and HLA in healthy donors. PCR was performed using 60 Vbeta and 13 Jbeta primers. Libraries were prepared by immunoSEQ multiplex PCR; TCRdb keeps only in-frame clonotypes and omits some of them. Among fewer than 200,000 clones listed, 80% were seen once. Germline CDR1 reads LNHDA; CDR2 reads SQIVND (reference sequence). The CDR3 extends over 17 amino acids. V dropped 3 bases and J dropped 7; count of bases not matched to a gene: 13. The rearrangement uses TRBV19 and TRBJ2-1; 9 positions agree with TRBD2. This TCR derives from a woman in her 50s in good health and CMV-seropositive. The sequenced sample consisted of PBMCs. The CDR3 nucleotides read TGTGCCAGTAGTATTCGGCGGGGGGGGTCCCCGACTAATGAGCAGTTCTTC. This encodes CASSIRRGGSPTNEQFF.